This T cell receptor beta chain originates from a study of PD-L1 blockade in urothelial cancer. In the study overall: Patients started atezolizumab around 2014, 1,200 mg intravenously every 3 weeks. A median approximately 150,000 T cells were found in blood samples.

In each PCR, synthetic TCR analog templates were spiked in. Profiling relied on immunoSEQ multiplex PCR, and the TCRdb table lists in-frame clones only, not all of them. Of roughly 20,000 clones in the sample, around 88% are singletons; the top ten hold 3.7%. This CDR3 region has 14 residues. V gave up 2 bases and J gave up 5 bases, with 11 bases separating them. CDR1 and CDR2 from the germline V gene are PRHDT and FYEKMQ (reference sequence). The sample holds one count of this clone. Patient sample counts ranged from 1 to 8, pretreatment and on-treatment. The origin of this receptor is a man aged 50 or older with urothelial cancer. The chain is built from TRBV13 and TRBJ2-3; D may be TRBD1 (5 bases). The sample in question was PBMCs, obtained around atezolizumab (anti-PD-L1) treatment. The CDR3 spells CASSLLLGVDTQYF. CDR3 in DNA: TGTGCCAGCAGCTTATTGTTAGGGGTAGATACGCAGTATTTT. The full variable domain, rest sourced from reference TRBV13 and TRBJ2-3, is AAGVIQSPRHLIKEKRETATLKCYPIPRHDTVYWYQQGPGQDPQFLISFYEKMQSDKGSIPDRFSAQQFSDYHSELNMSSLELGDSALYFCASSLLLGVDTQYFGPGTRLTVL.